A single sample gave rise to the 25 T cell receptor beta chains below, sequenced in a study of a mutant IDH1 vaccine in newly diagnosed glioma. Stated time point: week 5, during vaccination. Each dose delivered 300 ug of mutant IDH1 20-mer peptide subcutaneously with imiquimod. For these TCRs, the target antigens are not known. This table comes from immunoSEQ multiplex PCR, and its TCRdb copy is limited to in-frame clones, with some not included. The sample consists of 75,000 to 85,000 clones, about 91% of them appearing once. Sequenced material: PBMCs, taken from a glioma patient whose treatment included an IDH1 peptide vaccine. All receptors derive from a woman between 50 and 59 years old with glioma.

J is TRBJ1-5 and V is TRBV28, with D unresolved. The CDR3 is 12 amino acids. V shed 5 bases and J shed 4 bases, with 6 bases lying between them. CDR1 is MDHEN and CDR2 is SYDVKM in the germline V gene. CDR3 nucleotide sequence: TGTGCCAGCAGTCAACTTAATCAGCCCCAGCATTTT. It codes for CASSQLNQPQHF.

This clone was detected only once. The chain employs TRBV29-1 and TRBJ2-7; D may be TRBD2 (6 bases). Germline V lookup: CDR1 SQVTM, CDR2 ANQGSEA. V was trimmed by 4 bases and J by 2 bases, leaving 15 bases between them. The CDR3 spans 14 residues. DNA of the CDR3: TGCAGCGTTGCCGTATCGGGGAGGCCCTACGAGCAGTACTTC. It specifies CSVAVSGRPYEQYF.

This clone has a handful of counts. This chain joins TRBV10-1 and TRBJ1-1; the match to TRBD1 covers 8 bases. J gave up 1 base and V 2 bases, and 9 bases lay outside the gene matches. This CDR3 is 17 amino acids long. In germline, CDR1 is WNHNN, CDR2 SYGVQD (reference sequence). The CDR3, as DNA: TGCGCCAGCAGTGAGCCTCGGCAGGGGGCCAGGAACACTGAAGCTTTCTTT. The encoded protein is CASSEPRQGARNTEAFF.

The J gene is TRBJ2-7, the V gene TRBV13, with D possibly TRBD2 on 5 matching bases. The germline CDR1 and CDR2 sequences are PRHDT and FYEKMQ (reference sequence). This CDR3 contains 12 residues. V was clipped by 1 base and J by 5 bases, with 6 bases between them. In DNA, the CDR3 is TGTGCCAGCAGCTTAGTGGGAGACGAGCAGTACTTC. This sequence encodes CASSLVGDEQYF.

The rearrangement links TRBV9 to TRBJ2-6, with D perhaps TRBD1 or TRBD2 (5 bases each). This CDR3 spans 15 amino acids. V was trimmed by 4 bases and J by 1 base, leaving 9 bases between them. The germline CDR1 and CDR2 sequences are SGDLS and YYNGEE. Here the CDR3 DNA reads TGTGCCAGCAGCCCGAGGGGTTCTGGGGCCAACGTCCTGACTTTC. Protein: CASSPRGSGANVLTF.

This chain joins TRBV6-5 and TRBJ1-5; D is unresolved. CDR1 and CDR2 (germline): MNHEY, SVGAGI. V dropped 2 bases and J dropped 0 bases, with 2 bases sitting between them. This CDR3 has 13 residues. The CDR3 protein is CASSYSSNQPQHF. The DNA of the CDR3 is TGTGCCAGCAGTTACAGTAGCAATCAGCCCCAGCATTTT.

The V gene is TRBV30, the J gene TRBJ1-1; D is unclear. Trimming cost V 0 bases and J 8 bases, with 16 bases left between them. This CDR3 is 14 amino acids long. Germline-derived CDR1 and CDR2 are GTSNPN and SVGIG (reference sequence). The CDR3 nucleotides are TGTGCCTGGAGTGTACTGGCCGCTACCGGCGAAGCTTTCTTT. It is translated as CAWSVLAATGEAFF.

The chain uses TRBV5-8 and TRBJ1-5; D might be TRBD1 (6 bases). Looked up from germline, CDR1 is SGHTS and CDR2 is YDEGEE. The length of the CDR3 is 15 residues. V shed 4 bases and J shed 2 bases, with 13 bases lying between them. CDR3 amino acids: CASSIRGGGNQPQHF. DNA of the CDR3: TGTGCCAGCAGCATCCGAGGGGGTGGCAATCAGCCCCAGCATTTT.

The CDR3 bases are TGTGCCAGCTCACCAACCGGGACAGGGGTTACTGAAGCTTTCTTT. It specifies CASSPTGTGVTEAFF. The chain combines TRBV18 with TRBJ1-1, with 10 bases identical to TRBD1. CDR3 length: 15 residues. After removal of 2 bases from V and 5 bases from J, the junction contained 5 bases not matched to a gene. The germline gives CDR1 KGHSH, CDR2 LQKENI.

The chain employs TRBV10-2 and TRBJ1-5; no firm D call. Germline V CDR1 and CDR2: WSHSY, SAAADI. Trimming shortened V by 2 bases and J by 7 bases, and 12 bases separated the two germline ends. The CDR3 consists of 14 residues. CDR3 sequence (DNA): TGCGCCAGCAGTGAGCAGCCTATACTCCAGCCCCAGCATTTT. It is translated as CASSEQPILQPQHF.

CDR3 DNA: TGTGCCAGCAGTGAGGCGGGGCCCTACGAGCAGTACTTC. Translating gives CASSEAGPYEQYF. This chain links TRBV6-1 with TRBJ2-7; TRBD2 is a possible D gene (6 bases). V dropped 3 bases and J dropped 2 bases, with 8 bases sitting between them. From germline, CDR1 is MNHNS and CDR2 SASEGT. The CDR3 length is 13 residues.

The CDR3 nucleotides are TGTGCCATCAAGGGGACCCAGAACACCGGGGAGCTGTTTTTT. It is translated as CAIKGTQNTGELFF. The genes are TRBV10-3 and TRBJ2-2, with D possibly called TRBD1 or TRBD2 (5 bases each). The CDR3 length is 14 residues. The germline CDR1 and CDR2 sequences are ENHRY and SYGVKD. V was pared by 7 bases and J by 1 base, with 10 bases between.

V and J are TRBV7-8 and TRBJ2-5; 8 bases are a match to TRBD2. Germline lookup yields CDR1 SGHVS and CDR2 FQNEAQ. With V trimmed by 5 bases and J by 5 bases, 16 bases remained unmatched. CDR3 length: 17 amino acids. CDR3 nucleotide sequence: TGTGCCAGCAGCCCAGGGATAGCGGGGTCCGGGATGGAGACCCAGTACTTC. Amino acid sequence: CASSPGIAGSGMETQYF.

This rearrangement joins TRBV25-1 to TRBJ2-1; D gene unclear. This CDR3 region has 16 residues. The germline V and J ends were trimmed by 3 bases and 8 bases, with 20 bases remaining between them. Germline V gives CDR1 MGHDK, CDR2 SYGVNS. DNA for the CDR3: TGTGCCAGCAGTGATCGCAGGTCCAAGTGGGTGGATGAGCAGTTCTTC. Its translation is CASSDRRSKWVDEQFF.

V is TRBV5-6 and J is TRBJ1-2; TRBD1 aligns across 7 bases. Germline V gene sequence: CDR1 SGHDT, CDR2 YYEEEE. The length of the CDR3 is 15 residues. J lost 6 bases, V lost 4 bases, and 12 bases had no gene match. CDR3 sequence reads: CASSATRGWADGYTF. The CDR3 DNA is TGTGCCAGCAGCGCTACCAGGGGGTGGGCTGATGGCTACACCTTC. The whole variable domain, remainder taken from reference TRBV5-6 and TRBJ1-2, is DAGVTQSPTHLIKTRGQQVTLRCSPKSGHDTVSWYQQALGQGPQFIFQYYEEEERQRGNFPDRFSGHQFPNYSSELNVNALLLGDSALYLCASSATRGWADGYTFGSGTRLTVV.

The CDR3 sequence is CASSIGGLYNEQFF. The CDR3 nucleotides read TGTGCCAGTAGTATAGGGGGACTCTACAATGAGCAGTTCTTC. V usage is TRBV19 and J usage is TRBJ2-1; D may be TRBD2 (6 bases). Trimming pared 1 base from V and 3 bases from J, leaving 7 bases between. The CDR3 consists of 14 residues. In germline, CDR1 is LNHDA, CDR2 SQIVND (reference sequence).

This chain connects TRBV5-1 to TRBJ1-6, with no clear D. This CDR3 is 15 amino acids long. V was trimmed by 7 bases and J by 5 bases, leaving 16 bases between them. Germline CDR1 SGHRS, CDR2 YFSETQ. In DNA form, the CDR3 reads TGCGCCAGCCAGATCCTCGGAGGAGATAATTCACCCCTCCACTTT. Encoded protein: CASQILGGDNSPLHF.

This chain connects TRBV10-3 to TRBJ2-3; no definite D call. V was pared by 6 bases and J by 1 base, with 8 bases between. The germline gives CDR1 ENHRY, CDR2 SYGVKD. The CDR3 length is 13 residues. CDR3 in DNA: TGTGCCATCAGGACGTTGGGCACAGATACGCAGTATTTT. Its protein is CAIRTLGTDTQYF.

The chain joins TRBV5-1 to TRBJ2-7, with 8 bases lining up with TRBD1. V shed 0 bases, J shed 7 bases, and the junction held 12 bases outside the gene matches. The CDR3 is 16 residues long. CDR1 and CDR2 from the germline V gene are SGHRS and YFSETQ. This chain's CDR3 is CASSLEARAGGGEQYF. CDR3 bases: TGCGCCAGCAGCTTGGAGGCCAGGGCAGGGGGCGGGGAGCAGTACTTC.

The rearrangement links TRBV27 to TRBJ2-1, with a weak D call TRBD2 (7 bases). V was trimmed by 7 bases and J by 4 bases, leaving 17 bases between them. From germline, CDR1 is MNHEY and CDR2 SMNVEV (reference sequence). This CDR3 comprises 15 residues. The CDR3 loop is CASTLRGGSYNEQFF. In DNA, the CDR3 is TGTGCCAGCACCCTAAGGGGGGGGAGTTACAATGAGCAGTTCTTC.

This sequence joins TRBV7-6 and TRBJ2-1, with a weak D call TRBD2 (5 bases). Germline CDR1 SGHVS, CDR2 FNYEAQ. Trimming stripped 2 bases from V and 7 bases from J, with 15 bases between. This CDR3 has 15 residues. DNA for the CDR3: TGTGCCAGCAGCTTAAGCGGTCGCGGAGCTAATGAGCAGTTCTTC. This sequence encodes CASSLSGRGANEQFF.

V is TRBV6-1 and J is TRBJ1-1; tentative D call: TRBD1 (6 bases). The CDR3 is made up of 18 amino acids. The V gene lost 2 bases and the J gene lost 1 base, with 20 bases spanning the gap. The germline CDR1 and CDR2 sequences are MNHNS and SASEGT. CDR3 sequence (DNA): TGTGCCAGCAGTGAATTCCGCCGAGGGGGAGGTGGGAACACTGAAGCTTTCTTT. It is translated as CASSEFRRGGGGNTEAFF.

The V call is TRBV19, the J call TRBJ1-6; D perhaps matches TRBD1 (6 bases). Germline CDR1 reads LNHDA; CDR2 reads SQIVND (reference sequence). The CDR3 is 17 residues long. V was pared by 3 bases and J by 0 bases, with 12 bases between. CDR3 sequence (DNA): TGTGCCAGTAGTATCTGGGGGGCGCCCTCCTATAATTCACCCCTCCACTTT. Its translation: CASSIWGAPSYNSPLHF.

This chain connects TRBV4-2 to TRBJ2-2, with D uncertain. Germline V gives CDR1 LGHNA, CDR2 YNFKEQ. There are 16 residues in the CDR3. Trimming cost V 4 bases and J 4 bases, with 16 bases left between them. Here the CDR3 reads CASSPGAYGSTGELFF. The CDR3 nucleotides are TGTGCCAGCAGCCCCGGAGCTTACGGATCCACCGGGGAGCTGTTTTTT.

The chain joins TRBV5-5 to TRBJ2-2; TRBD1 matches 8 bases. Germline trimming cut 4 bases from V and 1 base from J; bases unmatched to any gene: 9. Germline lookup yields CDR1 SGHKS and CDR2 YYEKEE (reference sequence). This CDR3 comprises 17 residues. The CDR3, as DNA: TGTGCCAGCAGCCTATGGACAGGGATGGGGAACACCGGGGAGCTGTTTTTT. The encoded protein is CASSLWTGMGNTGELFF.